Following are 6 T cell receptor beta chains from one sample sequenced in a study of T cells after yellow fever vaccination. TCRdb re-called the 5' RACE reads through MiXCR, storing one row per CDR3 protein. The table lists 250,000 to 300,000 distinct CDR3 sequences, around 5.2% of them singletons, with roughly 3.4% in the top ten. The sequences come from CD4+ T cells sorted from PBMCs, collected on the day of the yellow fever booster vaccination. All receptors come from a young man who received the YFV17D yellow fever vaccine.

This clonotype was seen only a few times. This chain uses TRBV4-3 with TRBJ1-2; D might be TRBD1 (5 bases). The CDR3 is 14 amino acids. Germline V gives CDR1 LGHNA, CDR2 YSLEER. The V gene lost 4 bases and the J gene lost 0 bases, with 9 bases spanning the gap. The CDR3 loop reads CASSRETANYGYTF. The CDR3 nucleotides read TGCGCCAGCAGCCGAGAGACAGCTAACTATGGCTACACCTTC.

This clonotype was seen more than once but under ten times. The V and J genes are TRBV5-1 and TRBJ2-7; TRBD1 aligns across 10 bases. The V segment lost 4 bases and the J segment 3 bases; nucleotides outside the gene matches: 4. The germline V gene has CDR1 SGHRS and CDR2 YFSETQ. The CDR3 sequence is 14 residues long. CDR3 protein: CASSGGQGSYEQYF. The CDR3 DNA reads TGCGCCAGCAGCGGGGGACAGGGGAGCTACGAGCAGTACTTC.

This rearrangement joins TRBV3-1 to TRBJ1-4; D uncertain. The V end lost 4 bases, the J end lost 3 bases, and 12 bases lay between the germline ends. Per the germline V gene, CDR1 is LGHDT and CDR2 is YNNKEL (reference sequence). The CDR3 has 15 amino acids. In nucleotides, the CDR3 is TGTGCCAGCAGCCCCCGGCAAAGGGCTAATGAAAAACTGTTTTTT. It translates to CASSPRQRANEKLFF.

The CDR3 loop is CASSFPVRGETQYF. The CDR3 nucleotides read TGTGCCAGCAGCTTTCCGGTGCGGGGAGAGACCCAGTACTTC. The chain has TRBV7-9 and TRBJ2-5, with D possibly being TRBD2 (6 bases). Germline V gene sequence: CDR1 SEHNR, CDR2 FQNEAQ (reference sequence). The CDR3 runs 14 residues. The V and J ends lost 3 bases and 4 bases respectively, with 12 bases between them.

This chain links TRBV2 with TRBJ2-5; the D is unclear. CDR1 and CDR2 from the germline V gene are SNHLY and FYNNEI. The CDR3 has 13 amino acids. V lost 6 bases to trimming and J lost 3 bases, with 11 bases between them. The CDR3 is CASSQIVEETQYF. The DNA for the CDR3 is TGTGCCAGCAGCCAAATCGTGGAAGAGACCCAGTACTTC.

This clonotype appeared many times. The chain carries TRBV12-3 or TRBV12-4 and TRBJ2-2; D unclear. The CDR3 is 12 amino acids. The ends were cut back, 5 bases at V and 3 bases at J, with 4 bases in the middle. The CDR3 protein is CASSPDTGELFF. The CDR3 DNA is TGTGCCAGCAGTCCTGACACCGGGGAGCTGTTTTTT.